The rows below give T cell receptor beta chains drawn from one sample of a study of blood T cell repertoires in COVID-19. Profiled with immunoSEQ multiplex PCR; TCRdb holds only in-frame clones, not every one. The sample yields 35,000 to 55,000 clones, roughly 87% seen once. The sequenced sample was peripheral blood. These receptors came from a man in his fifties or sixties with active COVID-19. CDR3s include the opening cysteine and the closing phenylalanine or tryptophan. D genes are given only for firm matches. Only some rows state a clone size, as once, few, many or a class for expanded clones.

TRBJ2-1	NA	TRBD1	TRBV10-3	16	CAIQGPPGQGANEQFF	TGTGCCATTCAAGGTCCGCCGGGACAGGGGGCGAATGAGCAGTTCTTC
TRBJ2-1	NA	TRBD2	TRBV7-8	18	CASSLGTSGVPAYNEQFF	TGTGCCAGCAGCTTGGGGACTAGCGGGGTCCCCGCCTACAATGAGCAGTTCTTC
TRBJ2-1	NA	NA	TRBV5-4	20	CASSLPGPGGTSSSYNEQFF	TGTGCCAGCAGCCTACCGGGACCTGGGGGGACCTCGAGCTCCTACAATGAGCAGTTCTTC
TRBJ2-5	NA	NA	TRBV12-2	20	CASRPRSGLAGKHNEETQYF	TGTGCAAGTCGCCCTAGGTCTGGGTTAGCGGGGAAACACAATGAAGAGACCCAGTACTTC
TRBJ2-1	NA	TRBD2	TRBV7-9	15	CASSSIAGGYNEQFF	TGTGCCAGCAGCTCGATAGCGGGAGGGTACAATGAGCAGTTCTTC
TRBJ1-5	NA	NA	TRBV19	13	CASTVTGDQPQHF	TGTGCCAGTACCGTAACGGGGGATCAGCCCCAGCATTTT
TRBJ2-2	NA	NA	TRBV12-2	19	CASRSPRTSGGKNTGELFF	TGTGCAAGTCGTTCCCCTCGGACTAGCGGGGGGAAGAACACCGGGGAGCTGTTTTTT
TRBJ1-4	NA	TRBD1	TRBV6-5	14	CASRRQGEREKLFF	TGTGCCAGCAGGAGACAGGGTGAGAGAGAAAAACTGTTTTTT
TRBJ1-5	NA	NA	TRBV10-3	15	CAISISTDSNQPQHF	TGTGCCATCAGCATTTCGACAGATAGCAATCAGCCCCAGCATTTT
TRBJ2-2	NA	TRBD2	TRBV10-1	19	CASSESNASGRVYTGELFF	TGCGCCAGCAGTGAGTCGAACGCTAGCGGGAGGGTTTACACCGGGGAGCTGTTTTTT
TRBJ2-2	NA	NA	TRBV6-4	14	CASREIVDTGELFF	TGTGCCAGCCGAGAAATCGTCGACACCGGGGAGCTGTTTTTT
TRBJ2-6	NA	NA	TRBV7-3	18	CASSLDDRPSSGANVLTF	TGTGCCAGCAGCTTAGATGACAGGCCTAGCTCTGGGGCCAACGTCCTGACTTTC
TRBJ1-5	NA	TRBD1	TRBV28	14	CASTLTGDDQPQHF	TGTGCCAGCACTTTGACAGGGGATGATCAGCCCCAGCATTTT
TRBJ2-3	NA	NA	TRBV11-3	17	CATLAGVAVSSTDTQYF	TGTGCCACCCTAGCCGGGGTAGCGGTCTCTAGCACAGATACGCAGTATTTT
TRBJ2-3	NA	NA	TRBV7-2	14	CASSSGHSTDTQYF	TGTGCCAGCAGCTCGGGACATAGCACAGATACGCAGTATTTT
TRBJ2-5	NA	NA	TRBV6-5	11	CASKRRETQYF	TGTGCCAGCAAACGGAGGGAGACCCAGTACTTC
TRBJ2-3	NA	NA	TRBV5-4	16	CASSLVASGVEDTQYF	TGTGCCAGCAGCTTGGTAGCGTCCGGGGTTGAAGATACGCAGTATTTT
TRBJ2-2	NA	NA	TRBV5-6	15	CASSLFQGITGELFF	TGTGCCAGCAGCTTGTTTCAGGGGATCACCGGGGAGCTGTTTTTT
TRBJ1-4	once	TRBD1	TRBV6-1	16	CASSERDRGRPEKLFF	TGTGCCAGCAGTGAAAGGGACAGGGGGCGCCCTGAAAAACTGTTTTTT
TRBJ1-1	NA	TRBD1	TRBV5-1	14	CASSDRGGEPEAFF	TGCGCCAGCAGCGACAGGGGGGGTGAACCTGAAGCTTTCTTT
TRBJ1-2	medium-sized	NA	TRBV2	14	CASSVSGVGYGYTF	TGTGCCAGCAGTGTATCGGGGGTGGGCTATGGCTACACCTTC
TRBJ2-1	few	TRBD2	TRBV2	13	CASGREGLEEQFF	TGTGCCAGCGGGCGGGAGGGCCTCGAGGAGCAGTTCTTC